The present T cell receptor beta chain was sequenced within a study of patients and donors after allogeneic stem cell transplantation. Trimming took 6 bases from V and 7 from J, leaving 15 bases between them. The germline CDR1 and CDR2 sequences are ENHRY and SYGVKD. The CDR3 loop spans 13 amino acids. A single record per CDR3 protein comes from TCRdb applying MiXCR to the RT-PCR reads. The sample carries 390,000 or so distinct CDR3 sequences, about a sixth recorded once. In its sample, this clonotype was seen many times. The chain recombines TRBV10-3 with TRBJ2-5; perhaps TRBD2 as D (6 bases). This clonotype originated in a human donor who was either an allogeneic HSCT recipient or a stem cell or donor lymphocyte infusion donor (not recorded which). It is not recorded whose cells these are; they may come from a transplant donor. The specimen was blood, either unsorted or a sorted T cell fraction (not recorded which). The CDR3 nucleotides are TGTGCCATCAGCTTGACTAGAGATACGACCCAGTACTTC. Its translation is CAISLTRDTTQYF.